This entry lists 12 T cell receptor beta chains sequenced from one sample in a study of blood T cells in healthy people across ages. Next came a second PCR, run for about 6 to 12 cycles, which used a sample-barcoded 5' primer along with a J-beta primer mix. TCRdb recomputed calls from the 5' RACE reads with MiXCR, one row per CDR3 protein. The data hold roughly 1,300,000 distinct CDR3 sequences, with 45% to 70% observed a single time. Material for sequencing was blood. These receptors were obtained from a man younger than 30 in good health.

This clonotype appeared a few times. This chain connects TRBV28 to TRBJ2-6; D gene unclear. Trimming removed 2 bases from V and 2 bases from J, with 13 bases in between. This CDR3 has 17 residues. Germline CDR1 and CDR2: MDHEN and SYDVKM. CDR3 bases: TGTGCCAGCAGTTTACTAAAGGCCGTAGCTGGGGCCAACGTCCTGACTTTC. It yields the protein CASSLLKAVAGANVLTF.

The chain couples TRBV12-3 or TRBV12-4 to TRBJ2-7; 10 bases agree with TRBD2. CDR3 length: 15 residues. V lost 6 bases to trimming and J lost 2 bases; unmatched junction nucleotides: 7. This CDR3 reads CASSLTSGAAYEQYF. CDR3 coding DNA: TGTGCCAGCAGCCTAACTAGCGGGGCCGCCTACGAGCAGTACTTC.

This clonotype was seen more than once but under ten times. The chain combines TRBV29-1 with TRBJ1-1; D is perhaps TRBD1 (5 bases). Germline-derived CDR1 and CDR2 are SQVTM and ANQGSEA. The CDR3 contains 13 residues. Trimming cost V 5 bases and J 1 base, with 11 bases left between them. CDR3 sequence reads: CSVSPGGNTEAFF. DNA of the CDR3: TGCAGCGTTTCCCCCGGGGGGAACACTGAAGCTTTCTTT.

The DNA of the CDR3 is TGTGCCAGCAGTCCAGGGGAGGGGGAGCTGTTTTTT. This codes for CASSPGEGELFF. The V gene is TRBV27, the J gene TRBJ2-2, with a tentative D call TRBD1 (6 bases). The ends were cut back, 5 bases at V and 8 bases at J, with 9 bases in the middle. CDR1 MNHEY and CDR2 SMNVEV come from the germline V gene (reference sequence). This CDR3 is built from 12 residues.

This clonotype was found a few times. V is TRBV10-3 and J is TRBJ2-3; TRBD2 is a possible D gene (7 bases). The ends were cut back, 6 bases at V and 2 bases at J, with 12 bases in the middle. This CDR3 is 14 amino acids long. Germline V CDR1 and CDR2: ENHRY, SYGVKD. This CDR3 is CAISGGPNTDTQYF. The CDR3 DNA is TGTGCCATCAGCGGGGGGCCAAACACAGATACGCAGTATTTT.

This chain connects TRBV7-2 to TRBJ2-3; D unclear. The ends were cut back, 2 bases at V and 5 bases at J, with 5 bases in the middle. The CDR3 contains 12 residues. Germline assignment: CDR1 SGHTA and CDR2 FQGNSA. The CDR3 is CASSLTKDTQYF. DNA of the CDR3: TGTGCCAGCAGCTTAACAAAAGATACGCAGTATTTT.

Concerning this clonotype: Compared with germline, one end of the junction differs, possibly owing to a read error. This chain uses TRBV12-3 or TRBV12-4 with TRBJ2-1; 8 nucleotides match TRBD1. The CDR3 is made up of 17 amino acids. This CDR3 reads CTSSLGFLWQGAEEQFF. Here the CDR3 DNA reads TGTACCAGCAGTTTAGGCTTTTTGTGGCAGGGGGCGGAGGAGCAGTTCTTC.

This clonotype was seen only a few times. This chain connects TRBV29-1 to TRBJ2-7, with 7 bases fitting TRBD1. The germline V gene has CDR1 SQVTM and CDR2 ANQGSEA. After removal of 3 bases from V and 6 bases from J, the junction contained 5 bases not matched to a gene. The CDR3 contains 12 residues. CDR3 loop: CSVELGGGEQYF. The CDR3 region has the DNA TGCAGCGTTGAGTTAGGGGGCGGCGAGCAGTACTTC.

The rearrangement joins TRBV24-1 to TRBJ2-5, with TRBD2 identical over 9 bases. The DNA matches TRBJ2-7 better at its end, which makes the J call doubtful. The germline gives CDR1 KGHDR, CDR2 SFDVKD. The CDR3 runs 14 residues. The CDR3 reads CATSPSGGLNEQYF. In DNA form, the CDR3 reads TGTGCCACCAGTCCAAGCGGGGGGCTCAACGAGCAGTACTTC.

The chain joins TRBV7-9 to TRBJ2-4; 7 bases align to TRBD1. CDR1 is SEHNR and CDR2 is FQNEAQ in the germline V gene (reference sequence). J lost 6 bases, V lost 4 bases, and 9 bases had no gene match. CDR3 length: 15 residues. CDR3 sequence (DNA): TGTGCCAGCAGCTCAAGACAGGGCGAGACAAACATTCAGTACTTC. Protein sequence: CASSSRQGETNIQYF. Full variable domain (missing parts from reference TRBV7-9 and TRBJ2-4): DTGVSQNPRHKITKRGQNVTFRCDPISEHNRLYWYRQTLGQGPEFLTYFQNEAQLEKSRLLSDRFSAERPKGSFSTLEIQRTEQGDSAMYLCASSSRQGETNIQYFGAGTRLSVL.

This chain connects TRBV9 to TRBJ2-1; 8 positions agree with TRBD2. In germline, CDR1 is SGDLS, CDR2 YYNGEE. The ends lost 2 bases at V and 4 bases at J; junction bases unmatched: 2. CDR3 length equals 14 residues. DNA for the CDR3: TGTGCCAGCAGCGTCGGGGGGGAATACAATGAGCAGTTCTTC. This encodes CASSVGGEYNEQFF.

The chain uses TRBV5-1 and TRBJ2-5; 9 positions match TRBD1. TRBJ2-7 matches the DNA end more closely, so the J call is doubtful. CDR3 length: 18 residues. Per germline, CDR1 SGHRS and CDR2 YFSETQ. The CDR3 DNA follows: TGCGCCAGCAGCCGCACCTCCAGCTTCCCGGGACAGGGCCACGAGCAGTACTTC. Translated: CASSRTSSFPGQGHEQYF.